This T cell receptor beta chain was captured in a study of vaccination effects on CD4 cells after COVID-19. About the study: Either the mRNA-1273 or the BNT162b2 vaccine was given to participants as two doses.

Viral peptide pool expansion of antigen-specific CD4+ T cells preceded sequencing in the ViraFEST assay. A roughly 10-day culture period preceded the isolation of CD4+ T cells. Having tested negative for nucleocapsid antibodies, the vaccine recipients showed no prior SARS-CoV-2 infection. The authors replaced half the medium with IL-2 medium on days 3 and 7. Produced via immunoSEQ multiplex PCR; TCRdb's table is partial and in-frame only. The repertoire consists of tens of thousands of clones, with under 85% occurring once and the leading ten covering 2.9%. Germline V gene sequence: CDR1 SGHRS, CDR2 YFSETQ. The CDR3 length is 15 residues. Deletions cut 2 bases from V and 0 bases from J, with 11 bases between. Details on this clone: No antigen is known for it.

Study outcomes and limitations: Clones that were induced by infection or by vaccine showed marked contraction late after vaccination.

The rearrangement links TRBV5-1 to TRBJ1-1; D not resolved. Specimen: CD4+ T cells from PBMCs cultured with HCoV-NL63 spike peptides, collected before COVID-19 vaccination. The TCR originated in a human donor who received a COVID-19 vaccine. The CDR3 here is CASSFRGQMNTEAFF. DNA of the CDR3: TGCGCCAGCAGCTTCCGGGGTCAAATGAACACTGAAGCTTTCTTT.